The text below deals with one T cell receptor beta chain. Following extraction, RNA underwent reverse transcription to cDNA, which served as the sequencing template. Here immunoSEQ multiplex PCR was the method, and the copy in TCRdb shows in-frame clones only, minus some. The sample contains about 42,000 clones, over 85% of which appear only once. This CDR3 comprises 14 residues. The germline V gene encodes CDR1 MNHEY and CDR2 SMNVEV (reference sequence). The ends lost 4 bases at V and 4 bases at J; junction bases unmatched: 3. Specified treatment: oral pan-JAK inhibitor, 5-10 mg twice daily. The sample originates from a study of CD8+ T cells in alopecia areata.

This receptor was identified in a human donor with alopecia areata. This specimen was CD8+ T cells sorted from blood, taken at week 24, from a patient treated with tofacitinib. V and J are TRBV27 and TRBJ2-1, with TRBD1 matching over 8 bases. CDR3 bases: TGTGCCAGCAGTTCCAGGGACAGGTACAATGAGCAGTTCTTC. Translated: CASSSRDRYNEQFF.